There are a few counts of the clone carrying this T cell receptor beta chain. Sorted-subset replicate PCRs used 150 to 250 ng of genomic DNA. This amount corresponded to approximately 30,000 T cell genomes. Original processing methods: Filtering differed for immunoSEQ, which gave only junction sequences without quality scores. TCRdb's table, derived via immunoSEQ multiplex PCR, lists solely in-frame clones and lacks some. That table supplies the V and J calls and clone size; D and trimming were determined from the DNA. The sample shows around 2,000,000 clones, 93% of them seen only once. This specimen belongs to a study of shared clonotypes between healthy human individuals. The naive CD8 population came from CD45RO-negative cells selected for CCR7, without terminally differentiated effector memory CD45RA+ cells. The study enrolled healthy HIV-negative adults without recent acute infections or vaccinations as donors.

The sample consisted of naive CD8+ T cells from PBMCs. This TCR came from a man aged 18 to 30 in good health. Some clones in this sample may be carry-over from other donors' samples.

The CDR3 protein is CASRFISGQQSNQPQHF. The CDR3 DNA sequence: TGTGCCAGCAGGTTCATCTCCGGACAGCAAAGCAATCAGCCCCAGCATTTT. This chain uses TRBV27 with TRBJ1-5, with a weak D call TRBD1 (6 bases). V lost 6 bases and J lost 1, with 19 bases in between. From germline, CDR1 is MNHEY and CDR2 SMNVEV (reference sequence). The CDR3 is 17 amino acids.